The next 21 T cell receptor beta chains were all read from a single sample in a study of T cells in Graves' hyperthyroidism and ophthalmopathy. Template material for amplifying TCR beta CDR3 regions consisted of RNA transcripts. With the HTBI primer set, the TCR CDR3 went through a first round of RT-PCR. MiXCR, run by TCRdb on the multiplex PCR reads, gives a single entry per CDR3 protein. The sample yields 360,000 or so distinct CDR3 sequences, 19% seen once. Sequenced material: blood. These TCRs come from a woman between 18 and 29 years old with Graves' hyperthyroidism.

This rearrangement joins TRBV5-6 to TRBJ2-7; TRBD1 might be the D (6 bases). CDR1 SGHDT and CDR2 YYEEEE come from the germline V gene. The CDR3 has 14 amino acids. Trimming removed 2 bases from V and 6 bases from J, with 15 bases in between. CDR3 sequence: CASSFATGRAEQYF. CDR3 nucleotides: TGTGCCAGCAGCTTTGCGACAGGTAGGGCCGAGCAGTACTTC.

This clonotype was recorded many times. The rearrangement links TRBV18 to TRBJ1-1; perhaps TRBD1 as D (6 bases). Germline values: CDR1 KGHSH, CDR2 LQKENI. CDR3 length equals 13 residues. The ends were cut back, 7 bases at V and 1 base at J, with 10 bases in the middle. CDR3 sequence reads: CASFSDRNTEAFF. The DNA for the CDR3 is TGTGCCAGCTTCTCGGACAGGAACACTGAAGCTTTCTTT.

The J gene is TRBJ1-2, the V gene TRBV7-2, with D possibly TRBD1 on 5 matching bases. The V end lost 0 bases, the J end lost 7 bases, and 15 bases lay between the germline ends. The CDR3 is 15 residues long. Per the germline V gene, CDR1 is SGHTA and CDR2 is FQGNSA. The CDR3 nucleotides read TGTGCCAGCAGCTTAGCTAGGGGACTCCCTTTTGGCTACACCTTC. Its protein product is CASSLARGLPFGYTF.

This chain links TRBV4-1 with TRBJ1-2, with TRBD1 matching 10 bases. Germline assignment: CDR1 MGHRA and CDR2 YSYEKL. The CDR3 runs 18 residues. The J segment lost 3 bases and the V segment lost 1 base, leaving 11 bases of the junction unmatched. The CDR3 sequence: CASSQAGTGVGEDYGYTF. In nucleotides, the CDR3 is TGCGCCAGCAGCCAAGCCGGGACAGGGGTTGGTGAGGACTATGGCTACACCTTC.

This clonotype was recorded at least ten times. The chain joins TRBV5-5 to TRBJ2-7; 11 nucleotides align to TRBD1. This CDR3 comprises 15 residues. From germline, CDR1 is SGHKS and CDR2 YYEKEE (reference sequence). V trimming: 0 bases; J trimming: 4 bases; junction bases outside the gene matches: 3. The CDR3 sequence: CASSLVGQGEYEQYF. The CDR3 DNA is TGTGCCAGCAGCTTGGTGGGACAGGGGGAGTACGAGCAGTACTTC.

This clonotype was seen a handful of times. The chain couples TRBV5-1 to TRBJ2-5; 16 bases agree with TRBD2. The length of the CDR3 is 17 residues. Germline lookup yields CDR1 SGHRS and CDR2 YFSETQ. V was clipped by 4 bases and J by 1 base; unmatched bases: 4. CDR3 sequence (DNA): TGCGCCAGCAGCGGCGGGACTAGCGGGGGGGCCCAAGAGACCCAGTACTTC. Translating gives CASSGGTSGGAQETQYF.

The genes are TRBV13 and TRBJ1-2; no clear D gene. From germline, CDR1 is PRHDT and CDR2 FYEKMQ (reference sequence). V was trimmed by 4 bases and J by 4 bases, leaving 7 bases between them. This CDR3 spans 12 amino acids. The CDR3 sequence: CASSSAPYGYTF. The CDR3 DNA follows: TGTGCCAGCAGCTCCGCTCCCTATGGCTACACCTTC.

This clonotype has only a few counts. J is TRBJ1-2 and V is TRBV3-1; 7 nucleotides agree with TRBD1. CDR3 length: 12 amino acids. The germline V gene has CDR1 LGHDT and CDR2 YNNKEL (reference sequence). After removal of 4 bases from V and 8 bases from J, the junction contained 4 bases not matched to a gene. The CDR3 DNA sequence: TGTGCCAGCAGCCCAGGGACAGAAGGCTACACCTTC. Protein product: CASSPGTEGYTF.

This clonotype was seen many times. The chain carries TRBV10-1 and TRBJ2-2; D gene ambiguous. The V and J ends lost 5 bases and 0 bases respectively, with 7 bases between them. The germline V gene has CDR1 WNHNN and CDR2 SYGVQD (reference sequence). The CDR3 totals 14 residues. CDR3 coding DNA: TGCGCCAGCAGTACAACACCGAACACCGGGGAGCTGTTTTTT. Encoded protein: CASSTTPNTGELFF.

This clonotype was counted only a few times. The rearrangement links TRBV3-1 to TRBJ2-2; no definite D call. The CDR3 length is 15 residues. The germline V gene has CDR1 LGHDT and CDR2 YNNKEL (reference sequence). V lost 6 bases and J lost 0, with 11 bases in between. The CDR3 DNA reads TGTGCCAGCAGTGAAGCATGGTCGAACACCGGGGAGCTGTTTTTT. Translation gives CASSEAWSNTGELFF.

The chain combines TRBV12-3 or TRBV12-4 with TRBJ2-7, with a possible D match to TRBD2 (7 bases). V was trimmed by 3 bases and J by 6 bases, leaving 27 bases between them. This CDR3 region has 18 residues. The DNA for the CDR3 is TGTGCCAGCAGTTTCGACAGGAAACTAGCGCAACTGAAGGGCGAGCAGTACTTC. This encodes CASSFDRKLAQLKGEQYF.

CDR3 amino acids: CAPSLDEANSNQPQHF. The CDR3 DNA sequence: TGTGCCCCCAGCTTAGACGAGGCAAATAGCAATCAGCCCCAGCATTTT. The gene calls are TRBV11-2 and TRBJ1-5; D ambiguous. The CDR3 totals 16 residues. Germline values: CDR1 SGHAT, CDR2 FQNNGV. V dropped 11 bases and J dropped 0 bases, with 20 bases sitting between them.

This clonotype was seen repeatedly, ten times or more. J is TRBJ2-5 and V is TRBV6-5, with 8 bases identical to TRBD2. J lost 5 bases, V lost 2 bases, and 7 bases had no gene match. The CDR3 covers 15 residues. In germline, CDR1 is MNHEY, CDR2 SVGAGI. The CDR3 DNA is TGTGCCAGCAGTTACGGCGACGGGGGGGCCGAGACCCAGTACTTC. This translates into CASSYGDGGAETQYF.

This clonotype has ten or more counts. The V gene is TRBV7-9, the J gene TRBJ1-2; D remains ambiguous. Germline lookup yields CDR1 SEHNR and CDR2 FQNEAQ (reference sequence). The CDR3 runs to 13 residues. The germline V and J ends were trimmed by 5 bases and 6 bases, with 13 bases remaining between them. This chain's CDR3 is CASSPRGENGYTF. CDR3 bases: TGTGCCAGCAGCCCCAGAGGTGAAAATGGCTACACCTTC.

The chain links TRBV12-3 or TRBV12-4 to TRBJ2-5, with D possibly matching TRBD1 (6 bases). Trimming took 5 bases from V and 4 from J, leaving 17 bases between them. CDR3 size: 15 residues. CDR3 nucleotide sequence: TGTGCCAGCAGTCCCCTCCCCCACAGGGTAGAGACCCAGTACTTC. It specifies CASSPLPHRVETQYF.

This clonotype was seen many times. The V and J genes are TRBV10-3 and TRBJ2-2; no definite D call. CDR1 ENHRY and CDR2 SYGVKD come from the germline V gene. V was pared by 10 bases and J by 1 base, with 16 bases between. The CDR3 loop spans 15 amino acids. The CDR3 coding sequence is TGTGCCAACAGCCCCCCTTTAATGAACACCGGGGAGCTGTTTTTT. It specifies CANSPPLMNTGELFF.

V is TRBV19 and J is TRBJ1-5; TRBD1 matches 8 bases. CDR3 length equals 15 residues. The V gene's germline CDR1 is LNHDA and CDR2 SQIVND (reference sequence). The trim removed 4 bases at V and 4 bases at J, leaving 6 bases unmatched. CDR3 protein: CASSTSRQGNQPQHF. DNA of the CDR3: TGTGCCAGTAGTACCTCAAGACAGGGGAATCAGCCCCAGCATTTT.

This clonotype was detected many times. The gene calls are TRBV9 and TRBJ1-3, with D uncertain. Trimming removed 0 bases from V and 1 base from J, with 5 bases in between. Germline CDR1 reads SGDLS; CDR2 reads YYNGEE. The CDR3 is 14 amino acids. CDR3 bases: TGTGCCAGCAGCGTAGTATCATCTGGAAACACCATATATTTT. Encoded protein: CASSVVSSGNTIYF.

This clonotype was seen ten or more times. J is TRBJ1-2 and V is TRBV12-5; perhaps TRBD1 as D (5 bases). Trimming cost V 7 bases and J 6 bases, with 15 bases left between them. Germline V gene data show CDR1 as LGHNT and CDR2 as FRNRAP. CDR3 length: 13 residues. CDR3 amino acids: CASATAEGNGYTF. CDR3 nucleotides: TGTGCTAGTGCCACGGCCGAGGGGAATGGCTACACCTTC. Full variable domain (rest looked up from reference TRBV12-5 and TRBJ1-2): DARVTQTPRHKVTEMGQEVTMRCQPILGHNTVFWYRQTMMQGLELLAYFRNRAPLDDSGMPKDRFSAEMPDATLATLKIQPSEPRDSAVYFCASATAEGNGYTFGSGTRLTVV.

The rearrangement joins TRBV11-2 to TRBJ1-6; no clear D gene. The V end lost 2 bases, the J end lost 9 bases, and 14 bases lay between the germline ends. The CDR3 is 15 residues long. Per the germline V gene, CDR1 is SGHAT and CDR2 is FQNNGV. CDR3 sequence reads: CASSLNKGSGSPLHF. CDR3 in DNA: TGTGCCAGCAGCTTAAACAAAGGGAGTGGTTCACCCCTCCACTTT.

The chain recombines TRBV6-1 with TRBJ2-5; tentatively, D is TRBD1 (5 bases). This CDR3 is 15 amino acids long. With 6 bases removed from V and 1 base from J, the gap between germline ends came to 15 bases. Germline V gene lookup returns CDR1 MNHNS and CDR2 SASEGT. The CDR3 here is CASRTPRAVQETQYF. The DNA of the CDR3 is TGTGCCAGCAGAACCCCCAGGGCCGTCCAAGAGACCCAGTACTTC.